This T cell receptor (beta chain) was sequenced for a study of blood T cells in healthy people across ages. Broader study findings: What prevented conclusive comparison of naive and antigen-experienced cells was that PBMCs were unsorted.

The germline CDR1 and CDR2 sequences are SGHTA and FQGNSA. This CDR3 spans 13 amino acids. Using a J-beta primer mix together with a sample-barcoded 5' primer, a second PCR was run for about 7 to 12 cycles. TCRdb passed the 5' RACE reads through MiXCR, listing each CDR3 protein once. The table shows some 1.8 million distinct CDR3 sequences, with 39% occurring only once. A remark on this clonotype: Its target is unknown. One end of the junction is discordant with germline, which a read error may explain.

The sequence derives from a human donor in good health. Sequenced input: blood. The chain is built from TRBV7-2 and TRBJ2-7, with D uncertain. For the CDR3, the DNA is TGTGCCCGCAGCTTGAGGAGTTCCTACGAGCAGTACTTC. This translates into CARSLRSSYEQYF. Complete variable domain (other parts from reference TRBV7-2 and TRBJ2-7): GAGVSQSPSNKVTEKGKDVELRCDPISGHTALYWYRQSLGQGLEFLIYFQGNSAPDKSGLPSDRFSAERTGGSVSTLTIQRTQQEDSAVYLCARSLRSSYEQYFGPGTRLTVT.